Each of the 9 T cell receptor beta chains below was sequenced from the same sample in a study of OX40 agonist ivuxolimab in advanced cancers. Produced via immunoSEQ multiplex PCR; TCRdb's table is partial and in-frame only. The table has about 38,000 clones, roughly 80% seen once. The sample was CD4+ or CD8+ T cells sorted from blood, taken in a trial of the OX40 agonist ivuxolimab. The receptors here all came from an adult with an advanced solid tumor such as melanoma, head and neck, liver or kidney cancer.

V is TRBV5-6 and J is TRBJ1-5; unclear D gene. The CDR3 has 13 amino acids. The V end lost 3 bases, the J end lost 5 bases, and 9 bases lay between the germline ends. CDR1 is SGHDT and CDR2 is YYEEEE in the germline V gene. CDR3 nucleotides: TGTGCCAGCAGCTCTGGGTTCTATCAGCCCCAGCATTTT. Residues: CASSSGFYQPQHF.

In DNA form, the CDR3 reads TGTGCCAGCAGCTTGCTGAGGACTAGCGGTAGCACAGATACGCAGTATTTT. Its protein product is CASSLLRTSGSTDTQYF. The V gene is TRBV5-4, the J gene TRBJ2-3, with 10 bases lining up with TRBD2. With V trimmed by 1 base and J by 0 bases, 5 bases remained unmatched. Per germline, CDR1 SGHNT and CDR2 YYREEE (reference sequence). This CDR3 region has 17 residues.

The V and J genes are TRBV6-5 and TRBJ2-5, with 8 bases lining up with TRBD1. CDR3 length equals 15 residues. CDR1 is MNHEY, CDR2 SVGAGI, per germline. V shed 3 bases and J 2 bases; nucleotides not matched to a gene: 5. Here the CDR3 reads CASSYTRDRQETQYF. The CDR3 coding sequence is TGTGCCAGCAGTTATACCCGGGACAGGCAAGAGACCCAGTACTTC.

V gene TRBV9 combines with J gene TRBJ2-1, with 14 bases matching TRBD2. The germline V gene encodes CDR1 SGDLS and CDR2 YYNGEE. This CDR3 is built from 16 residues. Germline trimming cut 4 bases from V and 3 bases from J; bases unmatched to any gene: 3. CDR3 bases: TGTGCCAGCAGCACCGGGACTAGCGGGGGCTACAATGAGCAGTTCTTC. Amino acid sequence: CASSTGTSGGYNEQFF.

The rearrangement links TRBV6-5 to TRBJ2-5, with a tentative D call TRBD2 (6 bases). The CDR3 spans 15 residues. Trimming removed 2 bases from V and 5 bases from J, with 15 bases in between. The germline CDR1 and CDR2 sequences are MNHEY and SVGAGI. CDR3 in amino acids: CASSYGGAGRETQYF. The DNA for the CDR3 is TGTGCCAGCAGTTACGGTGGGGCAGGGAGGGAGACCCAGTACTTC.

This clone came up many times. This chain joins TRBV4-3 and TRBJ1-1; no definite D call. Germline loops: CDR1 LGHNA, CDR2 YSLEER. CDR3 length equals 14 residues. With 4 bases removed from V and 5 bases from J, the gap between germline ends came to 14 bases. The DNA for the CDR3 is TGCGCCAGCAGCCGACCAGGCAGTCGAACTGAAGCTTTCTTT. Its translation: CASSRPGSRTEAFF.

The chain links TRBV28 to TRBJ2-7; the D gene is possibly TRBD2 (6 bases). V lost 2 bases and J lost 3, with 17 bases in between. The CDR3 is 16 amino acids. The germline CDR1 and CDR2 sequences are MDHEN and SYDVKM. This CDR3 reads CASSLRVRRVSYEQYF. The CDR3 nucleotides are TGTGCCAGCAGTTTAAGGGTACGGAGGGTTAGCTACGAGCAGTACTTC. Based on the CDR3 plus reference TRBV28 and TRBJ2-7, the full variable domain is DVKVTQSSRYLVKRTGEKVFLECVQDMDHENMFWYRQDPGLGLRLIYFSYDVKMKEKGDIPEGYSVSREKKERFSLILESASTNQTSMYLCASSLRVRRVSYEQYFGPGTRLTVT.

The chain carries TRBV29-1 and TRBJ2-1, with D possibly being TRBD2 (6 bases). Trimming took off 4 bases at V and 2 bases at J, with 12 bases between the two ends. This CDR3 comprises 14 residues. Germline CDR1 and CDR2: SQVTM and ANQGSEA. The CDR3 protein is CSVGTWRAYNEQFF. In nucleotides, the CDR3 is TGCAGCGTTGGGACTTGGAGGGCCTACAATGAGCAGTTCTTC.

The genes are TRBV5-4 and TRBJ2-2; TRBD2 matches 12 bases. V dropped 3 bases and J dropped 4; count of bases not matched to a gene: 10. The germline V gene has CDR1 SGHNT and CDR2 YYREEE (reference sequence). This CDR3 contains 18 residues. As DNA, the CDR3 is TGTGCCAGCAGCTCGTCGGGGGGACTAGCGGGTACCACCGGGGAGCTGTTTTTT. It specifies CASSSSGGLAGTTGELFF.